These 27 T cell receptor beta chains were all obtained from the same sample, sequenced in a study of T-cell reconstitution after alpha-beta-depleted transplantation in children. Using unique molecular identifiers, the investigators prepared the TCRbeta library. TCRdb reanalysed the PCR reads using MiXCR and keeps one entry per CDR3 protein. The sample has 600,000 to 700,000 distinct CDR3 sequences, roughly 15% seen once. The specimen was PBMCs from the stem cell graft donor, collected from the stem cell graft. Receptor source: a human donor who donated a stem cell graft to a child with acute myeloid leukemia.

The chain is built from TRBV24-1 and TRBJ2-1; 7 bases map to TRBD1. The germline V gene encodes CDR1 KGHDR and CDR2 SFDVKD. J was trimmed by 10 bases and V by 4 bases; bases with no gene match: 6. The CDR3 contains 13 residues. This CDR3 is CATSDRDSQEQFF. In DNA form, the CDR3 reads TGTGCCACCAGTGACCGGGACAGCCAGGAGCAGTTCTTC.

This clonotype was detected ten times or more. V gene TRBV7-2 combines with J gene TRBJ1-5, with D possibly matching TRBD1 (5 bases). The CDR3 runs 14 residues. The germline V gene encodes CDR1 SGHTA and CDR2 FQGNSA. Between the trimmed V and J ends, which lost 5 bases and 7 bases, there was a span of 15 bases. In DNA, the CDR3 is TGTGCCAGCAGCCCAGGCGGGGGAGGGCAGCCCCAGCATTTT. It is translated as CASSPGGGGQPQHF.

This clonotype was detected only a few times. The CDR3 nucleotides are TGTGCCAGCAGCTTAGAGGTCCTCAAGGGGGTGGGAGCTTTCTTT. It yields the protein CASSLEVLKGVGAFF. The chain combines TRBV5-5 with TRBJ1-1; D is possibly TRBD1 (6 bases). The CDR3 is made up of 15 amino acids. Germline V lookup: CDR1 SGHKS, CDR2 YYEKEE (reference sequence). Trimming left V 2 bases short and J 10 bases short, with 21 bases between.

The J gene is TRBJ2-5, the V gene TRBV9; D might be TRBD1 (5 bases). V dropped 2 bases and J dropped 4 bases, with 9 bases sitting between them. CDR1 and CDR2 from the germline V gene are SGDLS and YYNGEE. There are 13 residues in the CDR3. CDR3 in DNA: TGTGCCAGCAGCGTCACAGGTGGAGAGACCCAGTACTTC. Protein sequence: CASSVTGGETQYF.

V and J are TRBV29-1 and TRBJ2-7, with 8 nucleotides matching TRBD2. CDR1 SQVTM and CDR2 ANQGSEA come from the germline V gene. This CDR3 comprises 17 residues. After removal of 2 bases from V and 6 bases from J, the junction contained 18 bases not matched to a gene. The CDR3 reads CSVELETSVAFPGEQYF. CDR3 nucleotides: TGCAGCGTTGAACTCGAGACTAGCGTCGCTTTTCCCGGCGAGCAGTACTTC.

The table lists this clonotype with many counts. V gene TRBV20-1 combines with J gene TRBJ1-1; 7 bases line up with TRBD1. In germline, CDR1 is DFQATT, CDR2 SNEGSKA (reference sequence). The ends lost 0 bases at V and 5 bases at J; junction bases unmatched: 15. The CDR3 runs 17 residues. CDR3 coding DNA: TGCAGTGCTAGAGATCTGGAGTTAAAGGGGGCTGGTACTGAAGCTTTCTTT. This translates into CSARDLELKGAGTEAFF.

This clonotype has a count of ten or more. This chain joins TRBV20-1 and TRBJ1-1; possible D gene TRBD1, 6 bases. Germline V gene lookup returns CDR1 DFQATT and CDR2 SNEGSKA (reference sequence). V lost 2 bases to trimming and J lost 1 base, with 14 bases between them. The CDR3 loop spans 15 amino acids. CDR3 DNA: TGCAGTGCTAGACGTACAGGGTTCCAGAACACTGAAGCTTTCTTT. Translated: CSARRTGFQNTEAFF.

This clonotype was seen more than once but under ten times. The genes are TRBV29-1 and TRBJ2-3; 10 bases are a match to TRBD2. The CDR3 runs to 16 residues. V lost 3 bases to trimming and J lost 2 bases; unmatched junction nucleotides: 8. From germline, CDR1 is SQVTM and CDR2 ANQGSEA. Here the CDR3 DNA reads TGCAGCGTTGACGTCCTAGCGGGGGACTCCACAGATACGCAGTATTTT. This encodes CSVDVLAGDSTDTQYF.

This clonotype came up many times. The chain combines TRBV20-1 with TRBJ2-2, with D uncertain. The CDR3 contains 13 residues. The V end was cut by 3 bases, the J end by 7 bases, with 12 bases between. CDR1 and CDR2 from the germline V gene are DFQATT and SNEGSKA (reference sequence). The CDR3 coding sequence is TGCAGTGCTAGTCACAAAGGGATCGGGGAGCTGTTTTTT. Amino acid sequence: CSASHKGIGELFF.

This clonotype was recorded a few times. The chain combines TRBV25-1 with TRBJ1-2, with 7 positions matching TRBD1. This CDR3 has 19 amino acids. Germline CDR1 is MGHDK and CDR2 is SYGVNS. V was pared by 8 bases and J by 6 bases, with 27 bases of the junction left unmatched. The DNA of the CDR3 is TGTGCCAGCCGTCCGACATGGGGGTCGGAGAGGGGGACAGATCATGGCTACACCTTC. Protein: CASRPTWGSERGTDHGYTF.

This clonotype was counted a few times. The CDR3 nucleotides are TGCAGTTGTACACGAGGGACCAAAAACATTCAGTACTTC. Protein product: CSCTRGTKNIQYF. The chain uses TRBV20-1 and TRBJ2-4, with a possible D match to TRBD2 (5 bases). V was shortened by 8 bases and J by 2 bases, with 13 bases between the two germline ends. The germline CDR1 and CDR2 sequences are DFQATT and SNEGSKA (reference sequence). CDR3 size: 13 residues.

There are a few counts of this clonotype. The DNA of the CDR3 is TGTGCCAGCAGTTACTCGGGGCGTAGCTCCTATAATTCACCCCTCCACTTT. This sequence encodes CASSYSGRSSYNSPLHF. The J gene is TRBJ1-6, the V gene TRBV6-5; possible D gene TRBD1, 5 bases. The ends were cut back, 0 bases at V and 0 bases at J, with 9 bases in the middle. Germline CDR1 MNHEY, CDR2 SVGAGI. The length of the CDR3 is 17 residues.

In this sample, this clonotype turned up many times. The chain links TRBV7-2 to TRBJ2-2; a weak D match, TRBD1 (6 bases). CDR1 and CDR2 from the germline V gene are SGHTA and FQGNSA. This CDR3 is built from 15 residues. The V end was cut by 5 bases, the J end by 6 bases, with 16 bases between. The CDR3 coding sequence is TGTGCCAGCAGCGTCACAGGGATAGGGGCCGGGGAGCTGTTTTTT. This gives the protein CASSVTGIGAGELFF.

The V gene is TRBV11-2, the J gene TRBJ1-1; no reliable D call. The V gene's germline CDR1 is SGHAT and CDR2 FQNNGV. The V end was cut by 3 bases, the J end by 8 bases, with 10 bases between. This CDR3 is 12 amino acids long. In nucleotides, the CDR3 is TGTGCCAGCAGCTTTGATCGAGTAGAAGCTTTCTTT. Protein product: CASSFDRVEAFF.

The chain couples TRBV7-2 to TRBJ1-1, with 9 bases that match TRBD1. The CDR3 spans 14 residues. V was clipped by 5 bases and J by 4 bases; unmatched bases: 5. Germline CDR1 reads SGHTA; CDR2 reads FQGNSA. The DNA of the CDR3 is TGTGCCAGCAGCCCCAACAGGGGGCTCACTGAAGCTTTCTTT. Its translation: CASSPNRGLTEAFF.

This sequence joins TRBV5-5 and TRBJ2-1, with 10 bases aligning to TRBD2. V was clipped by 1 base and J by 7 bases; unmatched bases: 8. The length of the CDR3 is 16 residues. Germline CDR1 and CDR2: SGHKS and YYEKEE (reference sequence). CDR3 residues: CASSLPSGGAGNEQFF. CDR3 in DNA: TGTGCCAGCAGCTTGCCGAGCGGGGGGGCGGGGAATGAGCAGTTCTTC. The variable domain in full, with the rest retrieved from reference TRBV5-5 and TRBJ2-1, is DAGVTQSPTHLIKTRGQQVTLRCSPISGHKSVSWYQQVLGQGPQFIFQYYEKEERGRGNFPDRFSARQFPNYSSELNVNALLLGDSALYLCASSLPSGGAGNEQFFGPGTRLTVL.

This clonotype was counted only a few times. The rearrangement links TRBV29-1 to TRBJ2-1, with TRBD1 identical over 9 bases. The V gene's germline CDR1 is SQVTM and CDR2 ANQGSEA. This CDR3 contains 13 residues. Trimming removed 6 bases from V and 5 bases from J; junction bases left unmatched: 5. For the CDR3, the DNA is TGCAGCGTGGGGCGGACAGGGGACAATGAGCAGTTCTTC. Amino acid sequence: CSVGRTGDNEQFF.

The chain has TRBV6-2 or TRBV6-3 and TRBJ2-1, with a possible D match to TRBD2 (6 bases). V was trimmed by 2 bases and J by 6 bases, leaving 17 bases between them. The CDR3 is made up of 16 amino acids. Germline V gene sequence: CDR1 MNHEY, CDR2 SVGEGT. This CDR3 reads CASSYGSTRSINEQFF. CDR3 bases: TGTGCCAGCAGTTACGGTTCGACTAGGAGTATCAATGAGCAGTTCTTC.

The rearrangement joins TRBV7-9 to TRBJ2-1; TRBD2 is a possible D gene (6 bases). V lost 3 bases and J lost 7, with 16 bases in between. Germline V gene lookup returns CDR1 SEHNR and CDR2 FQNEAQ (reference sequence). The CDR3 extends over 15 amino acids. The CDR3 DNA is TGTGCCAGCAGCTTGAATTCAGGGAGGTTGAATGAGCAGTTCTTC. Translating it yields CASSLNSGRLNEQFF.

At least ten counts were recorded for this clonotype. The rearrangement uses TRBV20-1 and TRBJ1-1; D possibly corresponds to TRBD1 (5 bases). The CDR3 has 13 residues. Germline CDR1 reads DFQATT; CDR2 reads SNEGSKA (reference sequence). The V end was cut by 2 bases, the J end by 6 bases, with 13 bases between. The CDR3 bases are TGCAGTGCTAGAAAGGGGTCCTACCCTGAAGCTTTCTTT. Translated, it gives CSARKGSYPEAFF.

V gene TRBV15 combines with J gene TRBJ2-5; tentative D call: TRBD1 (6 bases). The V end lost 5 bases, the J end lost 5 bases, and 15 bases lay between the germline ends. The CDR3 has 14 amino acids. CDR1 is LNHNV, CDR2 YYDKDF, per germline (reference sequence). The CDR3 nucleotides are TGTGCCACCAGCGCCGGGACAAGGGGGGAGACCCAGTACTTC. It specifies CATSAGTRGETQYF.

This clonotype was observed at least ten times. This chain connects TRBV7-2 to TRBJ2-6; no firm D call. This CDR3 is 16 amino acids long. CDR1 and CDR2 (germline): SGHTA, FQGNSA. Trimming removed 1 base from V and 0 bases from J, with 7 bases in between. The CDR3 DNA follows: TGTGCCAGCAGCTTAGGTACAGACTCTGGGGCCAACGTCCTGACTTTC. It codes for CASSLGTDSGANVLTF.

This rearrangement joins TRBV7-9 to TRBJ2-7, with 7 bases matching TRBD1. V lost 3 bases, J lost 5 bases, and 1 base stayed unmatched. Germline CDR1 and CDR2: SEHNR and FQNEAQ (reference sequence). The CDR3 runs to 12 residues. The CDR3 loop reads CASSFGTDEQYF. The CDR3 DNA follows: TGTGCCAGCAGCTTCGGGACAGACGAGCAGTACTTC.

This clonotype was counted many times. Mismatch with germline at one junction end may stem from a read error. The rearrangement links TRBV4-3 to TRBJ2-3; 12 bases match TRBD2. The CDR3 covers 16 residues. Germline V gene lookup returns CDR1 LGHNA and CDR2 YSLEER. CDR3 loop: CASSRRLAGDTDTQYF. The CDR3 region has the DNA TGTGCCAGCAGTCGTCGACTAGCGGGAGACACAGATACGCAGTATTTT.

This clonotype came up a few times. The chain uses TRBV7-8 and TRBJ1-6; D is undetermined. Germline V gene data show CDR1 as SGHVS and CDR2 as FQNEAQ. Trimming stripped 2 bases from V and 8 bases from J, with 7 bases between. CDR3 length equals 13 residues. CDR3 sequence: CASSLSQHSPLHF. Written as DNA, the CDR3 is TGTGCCAGCAGCTTAAGCCAGCATTCACCCCTCCACTTT.

At least ten counts were recorded for this clonotype. The chain joins TRBV12-3 or TRBV12-4 to TRBJ1-2, with D hard to call. This CDR3 spans 14 amino acids. The V and J ends lost 10 bases and 0 bases respectively, with 15 bases between them. Here the CDR3 DNA reads TGTGCCATCCAGCCGAATACAGCTAACTATGGCTACACCTTC. Its translation is CAIQPNTANYGYTF.

The CDR3 DNA reads TGCAGTGCTCGGCCACCAAGGGGGGACCACGATGGTCCTTTCTTT. It codes for CSARPPRGDHDGPFF. The chain recombines TRBV20-1 with TRBJ1-1, with a weak D call TRBD1 (6 bases). The V end lost 5 bases, the J end lost 12 bases, and 28 bases lay between the germline ends. There are 15 residues in the CDR3. Germline-derived CDR1 and CDR2 are DFQATT and SNEGSKA (reference sequence).